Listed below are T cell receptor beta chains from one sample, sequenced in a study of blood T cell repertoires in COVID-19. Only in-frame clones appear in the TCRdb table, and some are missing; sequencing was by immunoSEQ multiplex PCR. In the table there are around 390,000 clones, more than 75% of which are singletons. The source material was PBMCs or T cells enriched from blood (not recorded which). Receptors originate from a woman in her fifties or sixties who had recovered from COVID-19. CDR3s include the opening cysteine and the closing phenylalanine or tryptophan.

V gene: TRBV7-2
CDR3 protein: CASSLGFIALTNEKLFF

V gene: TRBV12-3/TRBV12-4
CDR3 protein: CASSRENTGELFF

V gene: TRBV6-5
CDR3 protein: CASSTSSRGGEQYF

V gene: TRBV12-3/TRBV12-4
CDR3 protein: CASSPRGGSPLHF

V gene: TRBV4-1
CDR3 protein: CASSQDEGVNTEAFF

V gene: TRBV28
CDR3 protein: CASNTDSSYEQYF

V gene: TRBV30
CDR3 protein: CAWSVSGGTDEQYF

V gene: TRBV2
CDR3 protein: CASPVPSGGGNEQFF

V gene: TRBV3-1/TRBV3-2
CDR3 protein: CASSQVSGGEYTEAFF

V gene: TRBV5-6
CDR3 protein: CASSFPGAKNIQYF

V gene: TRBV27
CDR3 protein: CASSLGGPGANVLTF

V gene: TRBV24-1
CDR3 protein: CATSDPSGNQETQYF

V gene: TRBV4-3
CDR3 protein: CASRGSRSEGEQYF

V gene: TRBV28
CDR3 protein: CASSFGRTADQETQYF

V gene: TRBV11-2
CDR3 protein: CASSLVSGTAYEQYF

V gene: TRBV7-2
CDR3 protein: CASSSEKGQGRQPQHF

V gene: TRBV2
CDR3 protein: CASSDRTTPAFF

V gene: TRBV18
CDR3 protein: CASSLEQENSPLHF

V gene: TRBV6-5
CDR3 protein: CASSYSSERLAFF

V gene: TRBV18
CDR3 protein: CASSRGYQTDTQYF

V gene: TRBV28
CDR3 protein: CASSRTDRDSYEQYF

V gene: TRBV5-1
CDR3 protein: CASSLRQGAENNSPLHF

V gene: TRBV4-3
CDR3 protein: CASSQAHFSGTGVSYEQYF

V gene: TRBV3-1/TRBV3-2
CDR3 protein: CASSPTGVEQFF

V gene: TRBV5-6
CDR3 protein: CASSRIDGTGNSRGQPQHF

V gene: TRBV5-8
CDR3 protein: CASSSRVGNYGYTF

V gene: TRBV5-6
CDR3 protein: CASSFLSDSTNTGELFF

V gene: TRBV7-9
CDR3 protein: CASSLVVADTQYF

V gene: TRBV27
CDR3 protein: CASRIRGIYNSPLHF

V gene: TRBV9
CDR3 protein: CASSVSDRGHQAFF

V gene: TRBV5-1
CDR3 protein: CASSLEGGLLSYNEQFF

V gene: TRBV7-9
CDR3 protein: CASSHRSAQNIQYF

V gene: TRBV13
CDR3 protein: CASSFDRTYDYTF

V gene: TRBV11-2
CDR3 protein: CASSPYPDRQETQYF

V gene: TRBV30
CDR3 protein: CAWSVLKRDYNEQFF

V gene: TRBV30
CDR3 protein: CAWSPPGGIYTGELFF

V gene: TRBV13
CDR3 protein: CASSRRDQSGSPLHF

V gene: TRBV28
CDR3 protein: CASSLGWGVEQFF

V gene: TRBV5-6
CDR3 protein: CASSQPGLADYNEQFF

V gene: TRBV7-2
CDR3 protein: CASSYGGREQTQYF

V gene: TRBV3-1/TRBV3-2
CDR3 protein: CASSHWGGSYEHAPLHF

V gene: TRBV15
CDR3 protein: CATSSRAGRRNEKLFF

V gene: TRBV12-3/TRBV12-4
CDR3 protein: CASSSGDTQYF

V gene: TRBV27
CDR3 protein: CASSSTGAPGTEAFF

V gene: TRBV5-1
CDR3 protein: CASSLVSGTGGNEQFF

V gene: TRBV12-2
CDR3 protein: CASRFYRDSYEQYF

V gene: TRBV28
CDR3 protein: CASSGLAAVPGDF

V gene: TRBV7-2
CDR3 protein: CASSLGGGWASSSTDTQYF

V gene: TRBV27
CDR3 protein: CASSFRQGAIYGYTF

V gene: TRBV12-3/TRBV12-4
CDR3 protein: CASSAGLTGELFF

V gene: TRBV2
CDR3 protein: CASAPDTGELFF

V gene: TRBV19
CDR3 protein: CASRVRATGQTPYGYTF

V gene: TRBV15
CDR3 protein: CATSRDPIPQVSYEAFF